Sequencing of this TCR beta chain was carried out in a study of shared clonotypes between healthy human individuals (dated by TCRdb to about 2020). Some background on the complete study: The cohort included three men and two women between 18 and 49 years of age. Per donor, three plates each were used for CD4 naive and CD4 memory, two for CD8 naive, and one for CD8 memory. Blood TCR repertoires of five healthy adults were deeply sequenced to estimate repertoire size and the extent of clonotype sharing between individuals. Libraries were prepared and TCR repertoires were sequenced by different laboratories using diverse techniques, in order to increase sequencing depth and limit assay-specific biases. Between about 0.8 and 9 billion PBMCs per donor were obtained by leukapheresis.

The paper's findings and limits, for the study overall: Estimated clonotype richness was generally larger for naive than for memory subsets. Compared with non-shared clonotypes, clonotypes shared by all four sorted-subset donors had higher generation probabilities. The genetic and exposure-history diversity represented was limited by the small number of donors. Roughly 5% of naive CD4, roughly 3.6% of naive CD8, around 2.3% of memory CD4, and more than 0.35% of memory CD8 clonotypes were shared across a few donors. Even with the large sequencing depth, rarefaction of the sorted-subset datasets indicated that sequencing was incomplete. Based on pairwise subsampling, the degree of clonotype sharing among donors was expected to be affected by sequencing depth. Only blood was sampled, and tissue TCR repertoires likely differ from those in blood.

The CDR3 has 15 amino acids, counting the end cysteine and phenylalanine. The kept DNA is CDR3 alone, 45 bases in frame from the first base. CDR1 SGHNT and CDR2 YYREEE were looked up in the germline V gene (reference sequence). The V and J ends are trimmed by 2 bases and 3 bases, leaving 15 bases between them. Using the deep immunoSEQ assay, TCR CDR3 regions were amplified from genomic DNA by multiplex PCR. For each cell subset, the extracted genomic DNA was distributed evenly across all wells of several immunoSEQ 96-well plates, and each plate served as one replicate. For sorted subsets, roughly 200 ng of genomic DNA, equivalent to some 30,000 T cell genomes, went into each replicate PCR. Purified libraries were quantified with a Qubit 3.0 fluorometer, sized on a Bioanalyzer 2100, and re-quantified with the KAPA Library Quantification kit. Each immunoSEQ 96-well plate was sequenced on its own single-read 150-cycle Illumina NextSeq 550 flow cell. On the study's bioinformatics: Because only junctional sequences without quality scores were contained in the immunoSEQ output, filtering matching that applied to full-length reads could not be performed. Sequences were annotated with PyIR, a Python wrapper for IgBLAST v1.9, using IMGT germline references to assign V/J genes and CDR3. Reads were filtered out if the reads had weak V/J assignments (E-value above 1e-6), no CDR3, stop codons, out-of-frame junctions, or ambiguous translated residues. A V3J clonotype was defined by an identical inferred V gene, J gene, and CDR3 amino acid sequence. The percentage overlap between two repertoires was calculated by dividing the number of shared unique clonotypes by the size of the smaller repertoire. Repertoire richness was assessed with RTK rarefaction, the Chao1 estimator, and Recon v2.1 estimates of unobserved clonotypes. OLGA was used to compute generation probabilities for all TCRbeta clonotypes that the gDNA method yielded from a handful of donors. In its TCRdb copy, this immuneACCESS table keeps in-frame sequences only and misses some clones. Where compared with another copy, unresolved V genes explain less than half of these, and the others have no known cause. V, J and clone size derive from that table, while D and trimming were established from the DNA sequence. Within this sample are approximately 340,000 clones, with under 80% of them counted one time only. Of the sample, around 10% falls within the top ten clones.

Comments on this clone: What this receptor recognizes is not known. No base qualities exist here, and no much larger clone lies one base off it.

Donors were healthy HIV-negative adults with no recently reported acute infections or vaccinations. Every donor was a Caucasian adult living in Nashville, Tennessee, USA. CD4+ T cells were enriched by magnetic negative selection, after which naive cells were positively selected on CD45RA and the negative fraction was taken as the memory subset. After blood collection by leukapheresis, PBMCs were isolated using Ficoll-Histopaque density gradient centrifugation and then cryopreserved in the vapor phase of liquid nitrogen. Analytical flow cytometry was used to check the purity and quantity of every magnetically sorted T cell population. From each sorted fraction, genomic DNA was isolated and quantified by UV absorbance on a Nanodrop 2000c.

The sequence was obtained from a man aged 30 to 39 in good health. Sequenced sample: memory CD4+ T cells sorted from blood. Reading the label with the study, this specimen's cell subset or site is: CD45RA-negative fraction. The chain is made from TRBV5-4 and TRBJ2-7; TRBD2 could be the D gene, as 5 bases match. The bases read TGTGCCAGCAGCTTACTAGGAACAAAGGACTACGAGCAGTACTTC. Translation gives CASSLLGTKDYEQYF. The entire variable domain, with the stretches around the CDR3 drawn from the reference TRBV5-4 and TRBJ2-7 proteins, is ETGVTQSPTHLIKTRGQQVTLRCSSQSGHNTVSWYQQALGQGPQFIFQYYREEENGRGNFPPRFSGLQFPNYSSELNVNALELDDSALYLCASSLLGTKDYEQYFGPGTRLTVT.